This TCR beta chain is from a study of blood T cell repertoires in COVID-19. For the study at large: The cDNA or gDNA used as material had been derived from T cells, B-cell-depleted T cells, or PBMCs.

Looked up from germline, CDR1 is GTSNPN and CDR2 is SVGIG (reference sequence). V lost 2 bases and J lost 8; bases outside the gene matches: 5. The CDR3 is made up of 12 amino acids. The method was immunoSEQ multiplex PCR; TCRdb's version includes in-frame clones alone and lacks a portion of them. This table has 300,000 to 450,000 clones, more than 65% appearing once. The chain employs TRBV30 and TRBJ1-2; 7 bases are a match to TRBD1. Material for sequencing was peripheral blood. The receptor's source is a human donor with acute or convalescent COVID-19. The donor label of this sample is uncertain. CDR3 sequence reads: CAWSPGTAGYTF. The CDR3 DNA reads as TGTGCCTGGAGTCCCGGGACAGCGGGCTACACCTTC.